These 7 T cell receptor beta chains originate from one sample sequenced in a study of PD-1 blockade in classical Hodgkin lymphoma. The time point: cycle 4 day 1 (C4D1), after 6 weeks of nivolumab. Relapse after autologous stem cell transplantation occurred in every patient, and brentuximab vedotin exposure varied. The assay was immunoSEQ multiplex PCR, and TCRdb's table has in-frame clones only and misses some. The repertoire includes around 24,000 clones, roughly four fifths of them detected once, and about a fifth sits in the top ten. The sequenced sample was peripheral blood mononuclear cells (PBMCs), obtained before the fourth cycle of nivolumab. The receptors come from a human donor with classical Hodgkin lymphoma.

J is TRBJ2-7 and V is TRBV28; 11 nucleotides agree with TRBD2. V shed 5 bases, J shed 2 bases, and the junction held 8 bases outside the gene matches. The CDR3 has 16 amino acids. Germline V gene data show CDR1 as MDHEN and CDR2 as SYDVKM. The CDR3 DNA is TGTGCCAGCAGTACCCGGGGTAGCGGGAGGGCCTACGAGCAGTACTTC. Amino acids: CASSTRGSGRAYEQYF.

J is TRBJ1-2 and V is TRBV11-2; weak D call: TRBD1 (6 bases). Germline lookup yields CDR1 SGHAT and CDR2 FQNNGV. This CDR3 region has 13 residues. CDR3 sequence: CAIRYRADYGYTF. The CDR3 DNA reads as TGTGCGATCCGATACAGGGCCGACTATGGCTACACCTTC.

The V call is TRBV11-2, the J call TRBJ2-5; 8 nucleotides match TRBD1. The V segment lost 5 bases and the J segment 5 bases; nucleotides outside the gene matches: 7. From germline, CDR1 is SGHAT and CDR2 FQNNGV. CDR3 length: 14 amino acids. The CDR3 DNA is TGTGCCAGCAGCATAACAGGGGGTAGGGAGACCCAGTACTTC. This gives the protein CASSITGGRETQYF.

This clone was detected only a few times. The chain uses TRBV18 and TRBJ2-5, with D possibly being TRBD2 (5 bases). V dropped 4 bases and J dropped 1 base, with 16 bases sitting between them. The CDR3 runs to 16 residues. The germline V gene encodes CDR1 KGHSH and CDR2 LQKENI. CDR3: CASSRTVGRGQETQYF. The CDR3 nucleotides read TGTGCCAGCTCACGAACAGTGGGCCGGGGCCAAGAGACCCAGTACTTC.

This clone was seen only a few times. This CDR3 is CASSGTGARGAFF. The CDR3 DNA is TGTGCCAGCAGTGGGACAGGGGCGCGGGGCGCTTTCTTT. The V and J genes are TRBV28 and TRBJ1-1, with 10 positions matching TRBD1. Germline assignment: CDR1 MDHEN and CDR2 SYDVKM. J gave up 11 bases and V 5 bases, and 8 bases lay outside the gene matches. The CDR3 is made up of 13 amino acids.

The chain links TRBV5-1 to TRBJ2-3; 12 bases agree with TRBD2. The CDR3 spans 21 residues. The ends lost 4 bases at V and 0 bases at J; junction bases unmatched: 18. Germline loops: CDR1 SGHRS, CDR2 YFSETQ. The CDR3: CASSTLSSGGALTTSTDTQYF. The DNA for the CDR3 is TGCGCCAGCAGCACCCTATCTAGCGGGGGGGCCTTAACGACTAGCACAGATACGCAGTATTTT.

V usage is TRBV10-3 and J usage is TRBJ2-7, with 11 bases aligning to TRBD1. CDR1 is ENHRY, CDR2 SYGVKD, per germline. CDR3 length: 16 residues. Germline trimming cut 2 bases from V and 0 bases from J; bases unmatched to any gene: 3. For the CDR3, the DNA is TGTGCCATCAGTGAGCTAGGGACAGGGGGCTCCTACGAGCAGTACTTC. Its translation is CAISELGTGGSYEQYF.